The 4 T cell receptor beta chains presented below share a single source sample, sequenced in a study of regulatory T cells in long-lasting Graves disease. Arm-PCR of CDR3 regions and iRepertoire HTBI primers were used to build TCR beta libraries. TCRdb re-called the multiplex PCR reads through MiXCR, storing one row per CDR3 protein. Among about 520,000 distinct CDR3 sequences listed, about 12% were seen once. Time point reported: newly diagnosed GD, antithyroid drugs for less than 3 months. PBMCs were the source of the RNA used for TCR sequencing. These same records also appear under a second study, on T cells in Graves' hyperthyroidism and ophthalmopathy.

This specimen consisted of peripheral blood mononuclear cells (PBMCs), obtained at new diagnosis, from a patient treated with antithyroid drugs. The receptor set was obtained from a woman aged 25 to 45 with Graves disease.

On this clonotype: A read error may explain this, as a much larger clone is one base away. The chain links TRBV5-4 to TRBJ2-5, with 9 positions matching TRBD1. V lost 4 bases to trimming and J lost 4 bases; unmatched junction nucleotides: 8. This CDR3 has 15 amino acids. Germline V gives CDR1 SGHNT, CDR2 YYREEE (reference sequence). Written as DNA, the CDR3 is TGTGCCAGCAGCGGACCTGACAGGGGGGGAGAGACCCAGTACTTC. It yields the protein CASSGPDRGGETQYF. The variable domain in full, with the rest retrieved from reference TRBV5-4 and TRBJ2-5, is ETGVTQSPTHLIKTRGQQVTLRCSSQSGHNTVSWYQQALGQGPQFIFQYYREEENGRGNFPPRFSGLQFPNYSSELNVNALELDDSALYLCASSGPDRGGETQYFGPGTRLLVL.

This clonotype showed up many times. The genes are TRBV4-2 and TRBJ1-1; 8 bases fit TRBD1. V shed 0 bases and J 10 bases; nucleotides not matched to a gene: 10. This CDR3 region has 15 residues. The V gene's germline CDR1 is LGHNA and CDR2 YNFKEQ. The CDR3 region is CASSQEGTGGRGAFF. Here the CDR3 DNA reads TGTGCCAGCAGCCAAGAAGGGACAGGCGGTCGGGGAGCTTTCTTT.

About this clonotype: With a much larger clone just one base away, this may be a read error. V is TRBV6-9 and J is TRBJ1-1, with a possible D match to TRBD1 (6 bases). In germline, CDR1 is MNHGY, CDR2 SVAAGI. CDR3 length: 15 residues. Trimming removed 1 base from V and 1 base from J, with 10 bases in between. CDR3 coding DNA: TGTGCCAGCAGTTATTTGGGGGGCCGGAACACTGAAGCTTTCTTT. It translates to CASSYLGGRNTEAFF.

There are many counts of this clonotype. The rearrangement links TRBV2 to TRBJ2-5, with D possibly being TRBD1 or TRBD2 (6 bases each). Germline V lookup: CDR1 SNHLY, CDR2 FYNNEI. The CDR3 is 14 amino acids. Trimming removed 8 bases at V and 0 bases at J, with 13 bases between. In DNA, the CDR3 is TGTGCCAGCCGAGGGGGGTGGTACCAAGAGACCCAGTACTTC. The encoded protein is CASRGGWYQETQYF.